This TCR beta chain is drawn from a study of CD8 T cells in ankylosing spondylitis. Details on this clonotype: At one of its ends the junction is not consistent with the germline gene, which may arise from a read error.

This CDR3 has 10 residues. Per germline, CDR1 GTSNPN and CDR2 SVGIG (reference sequence). TCRdb re-analysed the 5' RACE reads in MiXCR, keeping a single row per CDR3 protein. The sample records more than 300,000 distinct CDR3 sequences, 9.5% to 13% being singletons. Sequencing was done on a sample of blood, either unsorted or a sorted T cell fraction (not recorded which). The clonotype originates from a female donor with ankylosing spondylitis or in good health (not recorded which). The chain recombines TRBV30 with TRBJ2-5; D tentatively fits TRBD1 or TRBD2 (5 bases each). CDR3 DNA sequence: TGTGCCTGGAGTGTCGGGACCCAGTCCTTC. As protein: CAWSVGTQSF.